This T cell receptor (beta chain) was documented in a study of monozygotic twins with inflammatory bowel disease. Study-level points and caveats: Variability in patient repertoires may have come partly from differing immunosuppressive treatments.

Comment on this clonotype: Its antigen remains unidentified.

For each CDR3 protein, TCRdb gives one entry from its re-call of the 5' RACE reads, without DNA. Across fewer than 450,000 distinct CDR3 sequences, the top ten clones capture 2.6% of the sample. The CDR3 is made up of 12 amino acids. Germline V gene lookup returns CDR1 SGHRS and CDR2 YFSETQ. The chain recombines TRBV5-1 with TRBJ2-7. The clonotype was recovered from a human donor with ulcerative colitis or Crohn's disease, or a healthy co-twin of an affected twin (not recorded which). Sequencing was performed on blood. The CDR3 sequence is CASSLIGYEQYF. Complete variable domain (other parts from reference TRBV5-1 and TRBJ2-7): KAGVTQTPRYLIKTRGQQVTLSCSPISGHRSVSWYQQTPGQGLQFLFEYFSETQRNKGNFPGRFSGRQFSNSRSEMNVSTLELGDSALYLCASSLIGYEQYFGPGTRLTVT.